Listed below are T cell receptor beta chains from one sample, sequenced in a study of cytomegalovirus exposure and HLA in healthy donors. TCRdb keeps only in-frame clones here, not all; method: immunoSEQ multiplex PCR. The sample lists some 150,000 clones; around 79% were seen once. The sequencing input was PBMCs. The receptors stem from a human donor in good health. Each CDR3 is given with its conserved first and last residue. A D gene is named only where the DNA matches it firmly. Clone size is stated in some rows and not others, as once, few, many or a class when expanded.

D gene: -
clone size: -
J gene: TRBJ2-7
V gene: TRBV6-1
CDR3 DNA: TGTGCCAGCAGTGGGGGACTCAGCTACGAGCAGTACTTC
CDR3 protein: CASSGGLSYEQYF

D gene: TRBD2
clone size: -
J gene: TRBJ2-5
V gene: TRBV5-1
CDR3 DNA: TGCGCCAGCAGCCCGACTAGCAGGGAGACCCAGTACTTC
CDR3 protein: CASSPTSRETQYF

D gene: -
clone size: -
J gene: TRBJ2-7
V gene: TRBV28
CDR3 DNA: TGTGCCAGCCGCGGCGGCCTCTACGAGCAGTACTTC
CDR3 protein: CASRGGLYEQYF

D gene: TRBD1
clone size: -
J gene: TRBJ1-2
V gene: TRBV6-6
CDR3 DNA: TGTGCCAGCAGCTCAACAGGGGCCTCCTATGGCTACACCTTC
CDR3 protein: CASSSTGASYGYTF

D gene: -
clone size: -
J gene: TRBJ2-2
V gene: TRBV5-1
CDR3 DNA: TGCGCCAGCAGCTTGGTCCCTCCCGGGGAGCTGTTTTTT
CDR3 protein: CASSLVPPGELFF

D gene: -
clone size: once
J gene: TRBJ1-1
V gene: TRBV18
CDR3 DNA: TGTGCCAGCTCAGAGGGATCTGAAGCTTTCTTT
CDR3 protein: CASSEGSEAFF

D gene: TRBD2
clone size: -
J gene: TRBJ2-1
V gene: TRBV28
CDR3 DNA: TGTGCCAGCAGTTCCCCGGCGACTAGCGGGAGCGATGAGCAGTTCTTC
CDR3 protein: CASSSPATSGSDEQFF

D gene: -
clone size: -
J gene: TRBJ1-2
V gene: TRBV4-3
CDR3 DNA: TGCGCCAGCAGCCAAGGTGACAGAGAGTATGGCTACACCTTC
CDR3 protein: CASSQGDREYGYTF

D gene: TRBD2
clone size: -
J gene: TRBJ2-1
V gene: TRBV20-1
CDR3 DNA: TGCAGTGCTTCGAGCGGGAGAGGGCAGTTCTTC
CDR3 protein: CSASSGRGQFF

D gene: -
clone size: -
J gene: TRBJ1-5
V gene: TRBV4-1
CDR3 DNA: TGCGCCAGCAGCCTTACAGACAGCCAGAATCAGCCCCAGCATTTT
CDR3 protein: CASSLTDSQNQPQHF

D gene: -
clone size: -
J gene: TRBJ1-5
V gene: TRBV27
CDR3 DNA: TGTGCCAGCAGTGGGGGCACAGGGCGTTCTTATAGCAATCAGCCCCAGCATTTT
CDR3 protein: CASSGGTGRSYSNQPQHF

D gene: -
clone size: -
J gene: TRBJ1-1
V gene: TRBV6-6
CDR3 DNA: TGTGCCAGCAGCGCAGACAGTTTCACTGAAGCTTTCTTT
CDR3 protein: CASSADSFTEAFF

D gene: -
clone size: once
J gene: TRBJ2-5
V gene: TRBV2
CDR3 DNA: TGTGCCAGCACCAGGCCTCCAGAGACCCAGTACTTC
CDR3 protein: CASTRPPETQYF

D gene: -
clone size: -
J gene: TRBJ2-7
V gene: TRBV19
CDR3 DNA: TGTGCCAGTAGTATAGGTGGTAGCGACTACGAGCAGTACTTC
CDR3 protein: CASSIGGSDYEQYF

D gene: TRBD2
clone size: -
J gene: TRBJ2-3
V gene: TRBV27
CDR3 DNA: TGTGCCAGCAGTCCCACCGGGACTAGCGGGAGTGCAGATACGCAGTATTTT
CDR3 protein: CASSPTGTSGSADTQYF

D gene: TRBD1
clone size: -
J gene: TRBJ1-2
V gene: TRBV6-1
CDR3 DNA: TGTGCCAGCAGTGGACAGGGTGGAGAGCGGTGGGACTATGGCTACACCTTC
CDR3 protein: CASSGQGGERWDYGYTF

D gene: -
clone size: few
J gene: TRBJ2-1
V gene: TRBV15
CDR3 DNA: TGTGCCACCAGCAGAGTCAGACTGCAAGTGTACAATGAGCAGTTCTTC
CDR3 protein: CATSRVRLQVYNEQFF

D gene: TRBD1
clone size: -
J gene: TRBJ1-6
V gene: TRBV6-5
CDR3 DNA: TGTGCCAGCAGTTACAAGCCGACAGGGGGTAATTCACCCCTCCACTTT
CDR3 protein: CASSYKPTGGNSPLHF

D gene: TRBD1
clone size: -
J gene: TRBJ1-2
V gene: TRBV2
CDR3 DNA: TGTGCCAGCCCCCTCCAGGGACAGAATTATGGCTACACCTTC
CDR3 protein: CASPLQGQNYGYTF

D gene: -
clone size: -
J gene: TRBJ1-4
V gene: TRBV14
CDR3 DNA: TGTGCCAGCAGCCAAGAGGGGGAACGGGACTCCAAAAACGGGGGGAATGAAAAACTGTTTTTT
CDR3 protein: CASSQEGERDSKNGGNEKLFF

D gene: TRBD1
clone size: once
J gene: TRBJ2-7
V gene: TRBV6-5
CDR3 DNA: TGTGCCAGCAGAACCGCAGGGACAGCCTACGAGCAGTACTTC
CDR3 protein: CASRTAGTAYEQYF

D gene: -
clone size: -
J gene: TRBJ1-1
V gene: TRBV29-1
CDR3 DNA: TGCAGCGTTGGCTTACAGGGGAACACTGAAGCTTTCTTT
CDR3 protein: CSVGLQGNTEAFF

D gene: -
clone size: -
J gene: TRBJ1-1
V gene: TRBV2
CDR3 DNA: TGTGCCAGCAGTGATAGCCGGTATGCTGAAGCTTTCTTT
CDR3 protein: CASSDSRYAEAFF

D gene: -
clone size: -
J gene: TRBJ2-1
V gene: TRBV6-6
CDR3 DNA: TGTGCCAGCAGTCCGACTACCGTTGGGAATGAGCAGTTCTTC
CDR3 protein: CASSPTTVGNEQFF

D gene: TRBD1
clone size: -
J gene: TRBJ1-2
V gene: TRBV7-2
CDR3 DNA: TGTGCCAGCAGCTCCTCGGACAGGGGTTCTTTTGGCTACACCTTC
CDR3 protein: CASSSSDRGSFGYTF

D gene: TRBD2
clone size: -
J gene: TRBJ2-1
V gene: TRBV7-9
CDR3 DNA: TGTGCCAGCAGCTTAGTAAAAGGACTAGCGGACGTTGAGCAGTTCTTC
CDR3 protein: CASSLVKGLADVEQFF

D gene: -
clone size: -
J gene: TRBJ2-5
V gene: TRBV5-1
CDR3 DNA: TGCGCCAGCAGCTTAGGTGGAGCGGAGACCCAGTACTTC
CDR3 protein: CASSLGGAETQYF

D gene: -
clone size: -
J gene: TRBJ2-3
V gene: TRBV5-6
CDR3 DNA: TGTGCCAGCAGCTTAAGCGCGATAAGCACAGATACGCAGTATTTT
CDR3 protein: CASSLSAISTDTQYF

D gene: TRBD1
clone size: once
J gene: TRBJ1-1
V gene: TRBV19
CDR3 DNA: TGTGCCAGTAGTATAGTTGGGCAGGGGGCTGAAGCTTTCTTT
CDR3 protein: CASSIVGQGAEAFF

D gene: TRBD1
clone size: -
J gene: TRBJ1-2
V gene: TRBV7-9
CDR3 DNA: TGTGCCAGCAGCTTCGGGACAGCGAATGGCTACACCTTC
CDR3 protein: CASSFGTANGYTF

D gene: TRBD2
clone size: -
J gene: TRBJ2-1
V gene: TRBV10-1
CDR3 DNA: TGCGCCAGCAGTGAGTCAAGGAGGGGACTAGCGGACAATGAGCAGTTCTTC
CDR3 protein: CASSESRRGLADNEQFF

D gene: -
clone size: -
J gene: TRBJ1-3
V gene: TRBV30
CDR3 DNA: TGTGCCTGCACGGGAGGAAACACCATATATTTT
CDR3 protein: CACTGGNTIYF

D gene: -
clone size: -
J gene: TRBJ1-1
V gene: TRBV27
CDR3 DNA: TGTGCCAGCAGTACTACAGGGTTAGTCACTGAAGCTTTCTTT
CDR3 protein: CASSTTGLVTEAFF

D gene: TRBD1
clone size: -
J gene: TRBJ2-1
V gene: TRBV28
CDR3 DNA: TGTGCCAGCATTCCACCGCTCCCCGGGACAGGTTCTCCGGATGAGCAGTTCTTC
CDR3 protein: CASIPPLPGTGSPDEQFF

D gene: TRBD1
clone size: -
J gene: TRBJ1-2
V gene: TRBV10-2
CDR3 DNA: TGCGCCAGCTCGGTACGGGACAGAGGGACAGGGGTAGGCTACACCTTC
CDR3 protein: CASSVRDRGTGVGYTF

D gene: TRBD2
clone size: -
J gene: TRBJ2-2
V gene: TRBV6-5
CDR3 DNA: TGTGCCAGCAGTTACACGTCTAGCGGAAACACCGGGGAGCTGTTTTTT
CDR3 protein: CASSYTSSGNTGELFF

D gene: TRBD2
clone size: -
J gene: TRBJ2-5
V gene: TRBV7-9
CDR3 DNA: TGTGCCAGCAGCTGGGGGGGGTCGGAGACCCAGTACTTC
CDR3 protein: CASSWGGSETQYF

D gene: -
clone size: -
J gene: TRBJ2-3
V gene: TRBV9
CDR3 DNA: TGTGCCAGCAGCGTAGAGGCAGGCGGGGATACGCAGTATTTT
CDR3 protein: CASSVEAGGDTQYF

D gene: TRBD1
clone size: -
J gene: TRBJ2-5
V gene: TRBV2
CDR3 DNA: TGTGCCAGCAGTGGGGACAGTCAAGAGACCCAGTACTTC
CDR3 protein: CASSGDSQETQYF

D gene: TRBD2
clone size: -
J gene: TRBJ2-7
V gene: TRBV28
CDR3 DNA: TGTGCCAGCACTGGAGGCGGGAGCCCCGAGCAGTACTTC
CDR3 protein: CASTGGGSPEQYF

D gene: -
clone size: -
J gene: TRBJ1-2
V gene: TRBV14
CDR3 DNA: TGTGCCAGCAGCCTCGGGGATGGCTACCCCTTC
CDR3 protein: CASSLGDGYPF

D gene: TRBD1
clone size: once
J gene: TRBJ1-6
V gene: TRBV10-2
CDR3 DNA: TGCGCCAGCAGTTTACAGGGGGCAGGGTCACCCCTCCACTTT
CDR3 protein: CASSLQGAGSPLHF

D gene: TRBD2
clone size: -
J gene: TRBJ2-6
V gene: TRBV5-4
CDR3 DNA: TGTGCCAGCAGCCTGATACTAGCGGGAGTCCCTGGGGCCAACGTCCTGACTTTC
CDR3 protein: CASSLILAGVPGANVLTF

D gene: TRBD2
clone size: -
J gene: TRBJ2-1
V gene: TRBV11-2
CDR3 DNA: TGTGCCAGCAGCCCAGACCTAGCGGATTACAATGAGCAGTTCTTC
CDR3 protein: CASSPDLADYNEQFF

D gene: TRBD1
clone size: -
J gene: TRBJ2-7
V gene: TRBV18
CDR3 DNA: TGTGCCAGCTCACCAACAATCCCCGGGACAGGGGTCGAGCAGTACTTC
CDR3 protein: CASSPTIPGTGVEQYF

D gene: -
clone size: -
J gene: TRBJ2-1
V gene: TRBV11-2
CDR3 DNA: TGTGCCAGCAGCTCTTGGGGCAATTATCACAATGAGCAGTTCTTC
CDR3 protein: CASSSWGNYHNEQFF

D gene: TRBD1
clone size: -
J gene: TRBJ2-2
V gene: TRBV2
CDR3 DNA: TGTGCCAGCAGTGCATTGGGACAGGGGAACACCGGGGAGCTGTTTTTT
CDR3 protein: CASSALGQGNTGELFF

D gene: -
clone size: -
J gene: TRBJ2-6
V gene: TRBV5-1
CDR3 DNA: TGCGCCAGCAGCTTGGTCAGGGGCCCTGGGGCCAACGTCCTGACTTTC
CDR3 protein: CASSLVRGPGANVLTF

D gene: -
clone size: -
J gene: TRBJ2-1
V gene: TRBV5-4
CDR3 DNA: TGTGCCAGCAGCTTGCCCGGGGGCTACAATGAGCAGTTCTTC
CDR3 protein: CASSLPGGYNEQFF

D gene: -
clone size: few
J gene: TRBJ1-5
V gene: TRBV4-2
CDR3 DNA: TGTGCCAGCAGCCAAGAACGGACAGCCTTCCTCAATCAGCCCCAGCATTTT
CDR3 protein: CASSQERTAFLNQPQHF

D gene: -
clone size: -
J gene: TRBJ1-2
V gene: TRBV7-2
CDR3 DNA: TGTGCCAGCAGCCCCTACGGTCGGGGCTACACCTTC
CDR3 protein: CASSPYGRGYTF

D gene: TRBD1
clone size: -
J gene: TRBJ1-1
V gene: TRBV5-1
CDR3 DNA: TGCGCCAGCAGCTTCGGGGGACAGATGAACACTGAAGCTTTCTTT
CDR3 protein: CASSFGGQMNTEAFF

D gene: -
clone size: -
J gene: TRBJ1-5
V gene: TRBV7-2
CDR3 DNA: TGTGCCAGCAGCACCTCTAGTTCGGGCAATCAGCCCCAGCATTTT
CDR3 protein: CASSTSSSGNQPQHF

D gene: -
clone size: -
J gene: TRBJ2-5
V gene: TRBV5-6
CDR3 DNA: TGTGCCAGCAGCCCGAGGCGGGTTGCGGGGGCCACAGAGACCCAGTACTTC
CDR3 protein: CASSPRRVAGATETQYF

D gene: TRBD2
clone size: few
J gene: TRBJ2-7
V gene: TRBV27
CDR3 DNA: TGTGCCAGCAGCACCTATCTGGAGGGCTCTAGCGGCGAGCAGTACTTC
CDR3 protein: CASSTYLEGSSGEQYF

D gene: TRBD1
clone size: -
J gene: TRBJ2-7
V gene: TRBV7-3
CDR3 DNA: TGTGCCAGCAGCCTCGCCGGGACAGGGGGCGAAGAGCAGTACTTC
CDR3 protein: CASSLAGTGGEEQYF

D gene: -
clone size: -
J gene: TRBJ1-4
V gene: TRBV28
CDR3 DNA: TGTGCCAGCGGCCCCACCGAGGCCCCCCAGGGGAGAAAACTGTTTTTT
CDR3 protein: CASGPTEAPQGRKLFF

D gene: TRBD1
clone size: -
J gene: TRBJ2-7
V gene: TRBV4-2
CDR3 DNA: TGTGCCAGCAGCCCCGGGACAGGGGGTTACGAGCAGTACTTC
CDR3 protein: CASSPGTGGYEQYF

D gene: -
clone size: -
J gene: TRBJ1-5
V gene: TRBV29-1
CDR3 DNA: TGCAGCGTTGTAACAGATAGCAATCAGCCCCAGCATTTT
CDR3 protein: CSVVTDSNQPQHF